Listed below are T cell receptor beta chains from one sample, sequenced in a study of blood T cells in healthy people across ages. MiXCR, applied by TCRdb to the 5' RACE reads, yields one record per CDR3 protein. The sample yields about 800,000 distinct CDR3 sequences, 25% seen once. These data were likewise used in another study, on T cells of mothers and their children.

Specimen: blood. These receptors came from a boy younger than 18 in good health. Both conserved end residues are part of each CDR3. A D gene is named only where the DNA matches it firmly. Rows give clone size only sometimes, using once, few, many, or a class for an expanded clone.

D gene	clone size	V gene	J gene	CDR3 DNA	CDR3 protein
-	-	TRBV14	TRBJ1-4	TGTGCCAGCAGCCAAGGGGCAGGCTGGGAAAAACTGTTTTTT	CASSQGAGWEKLFF
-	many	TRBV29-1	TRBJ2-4	TGCAGCGCTACAGGGAAGGGGGTAAACATTCAGTACTTC	CSATGKGVNIQYF
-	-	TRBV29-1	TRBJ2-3	TGCAGCGCCCGACACGGTTATGCAGATACGCAGTATTTT	CSARHGYADTQYF
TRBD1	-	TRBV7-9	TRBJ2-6	TGTGCCAGCAGCTTACCGAGGGGGCTAGGGGCCAACGTCCTGACTTTC	CASSLPRGLGANVLTF
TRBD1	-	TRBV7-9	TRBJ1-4	TGTGCCAGCAGCCCCCAAGCAGGGGGCGAAAAACTGGTTTTT	CASSPQAGGEKLVF
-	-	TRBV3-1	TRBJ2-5	TGTGCCAGCAGCCAAGTAGCGTGGGAGACCCAGTACTTC	CASSQVAWETQYF
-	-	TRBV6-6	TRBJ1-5	TGTGCCAGCAGTTCAGGTTCCCCTACCTCGCATTTT	CASSSGSPTSHF
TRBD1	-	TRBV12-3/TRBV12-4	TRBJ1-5	TGTGCCAGCACGGGACAGGGGGAGGATCAGCCCCAGCATTTT	CASTGQGEDQPQHF
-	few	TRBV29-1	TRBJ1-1	TGCAGCGTGAGGACGGGGGGCGGAGGTACTGAAGCTTTCTTT	CSVRTGGGGTEAFF
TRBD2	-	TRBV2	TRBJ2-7	TGTGCCAGCAGTGATATGGCTAGCGGGAGGATCGAGCAGTACTTC	CASSDMASGRIEQYF
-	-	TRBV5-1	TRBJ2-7	TGCGCCAGCAGCTTGGCCTGGGGGCGATTCTACGAGCAGTACTTC	CASSLAWGRFYEQYF
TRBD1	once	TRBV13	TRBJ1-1	TGTGCCAGCAGCCAACAGGGGGCCGTCACTGAAGCTTTCTTT	CASSQQGAVTEAFF
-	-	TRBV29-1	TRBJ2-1	TGCAGCGTTGAAGTTACCGGGCTGGGCAATGAGCAGTTCTTC	CSVEVTGLGNEQFF
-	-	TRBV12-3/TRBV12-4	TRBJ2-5	TGTGCCAGCAGTTTGAGTAGAAGAGAGACCCAGTACTTC	CASSLSRRETQYF
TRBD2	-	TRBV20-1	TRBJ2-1	TGCAGTGCTAGTCCTAGCGGGGGAGCCAATGAGCAGTTCTTC	CSASPSGGANEQFF
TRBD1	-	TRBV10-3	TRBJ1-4	TGTGCCACGGGACAGGGAGGAGTTGAAAAACTGTTTTTT	CATGQGGVEKLFF